This passage covers 26 T cell receptor beta chains from one sample sequenced in a study of cytomegalovirus exposure and HLA in healthy donors. Vbeta (60) and Jbeta (13) primers were used in the PCR. Assay: immunoSEQ multiplex PCR; the TCRdb copy retains only in-frame clones and omits some. The profile shows roughly 190,000 clones, about four fifths of them singletons. The sample taken for sequencing was PBMCs. These TCRs come from a woman in her forties in good health and CMV-seronegative.

The V and J genes are TRBV28 and TRBJ2-7; 10 bases line up with TRBD1. V trimming: 7 bases; J trimming: 2 bases; junction bases outside the gene matches: 5. Germline loops: CDR1 MDHEN, CDR2 SYDVKM. The CDR3 has 14 residues. The CDR3 DNA follows: TGTGCCAGCACCACAGGACAGGGGGCCTACGAGCAGTACTTC. Amino acids: CASTTGQGAYEQYF.

The chain recombines TRBV5-1 with TRBJ2-2; D may be TRBD1 (5 bases). Germline V gene sequence: CDR1 SGHRS, CDR2 YFSETQ. Trimming removed 2 bases at V and 2 bases at J, with 7 bases between. The CDR3 contains 14 residues. In nucleotides, the CDR3 is TGCGCCAGCAGCTTCGGACAAAACACCGGGGAGCTGTTTTTT. Amino acid sequence: CASSFGQNTGELFF. The whole variable domain, filled in from reference TRBV5-1 and TRBJ2-2, reads KAGVTQTPRYLIKTRGQQVTLSCSPISGHRSVSWYQQTPGQGLQFLFEYFSETQRNKGNFPGRFSGRQFSNSRSEMNVSTLELGDSALYLCASSFGQNTGELFFGEGSRLTVL.

The rearrangement joins TRBV28 to TRBJ2-1; a weak D match, TRBD2 (6 bases). CDR1 is MDHEN and CDR2 is SYDVKM in the germline V gene. The CDR3 is 15 residues long. Trimming stripped 4 bases from V and 7 bases from J, with 17 bases between. The CDR3 sequence is CASSSAGPFGNEQFF. CDR3 DNA: TGTGCCAGCAGTTCCGCGGGACCCTTTGGGAATGAGCAGTTCTTC. The full variable domain, rest sourced from reference TRBV28 and TRBJ2-1, is DVKVTQSSRYLVKRTGEKVFLECVQDMDHENMFWYRQDPGLGLRLIYFSYDVKMKEKGDIPEGYSVSREKKERFSLILESASTNQTSMYLCASSSAGPFGNEQFFGPGTRLTVL.

This sequence joins TRBV19 and TRBJ1-5, with D perhaps matching TRBD1 (5 bases). Deletions cut 1 base from V and 7 bases from J, with 14 bases between. The CDR3 runs to 15 residues. CDR1 and CDR2 (germline): LNHDA, SQIVND (reference sequence). CDR3 residues: CASSIVAGQGQPQHF. DNA for the CDR3: TGTGCCAGTAGTATAGTTGCAGGGCAGGGACAGCCCCAGCATTTT.

The gene calls are TRBV5-8 and TRBJ2-1; TRBD2 matches at 8 bases. There are 15 residues in the CDR3. J gave up 3 bases and V 4 bases, and 6 bases lay outside the gene matches. From germline, CDR1 is SGHTS and CDR2 YDEGEE. CDR3 coding DNA: TGTGCCAGCAGCGTGGGTCTAGCGGGCTACAATGAGCAGTTCTTC. It codes for CASSVGLAGYNEQFF.

The CDR3 DNA sequence: TGCAGCGTTAGGCCGGGACAGGGAAACTATGGCTACACCTTC. Protein product: CSVRPGQGNYGYTF. V usage is TRBV29-1 and J usage is TRBJ1-2; 9 nucleotides agree with TRBD1. CDR3 length: 14 amino acids. V trimming: 5 bases; J trimming: 2 bases; junction bases outside the gene matches: 6. Germline V gene sequence: CDR1 SQVTM, CDR2 ANQGSEA.

The chain employs TRBV6-5 and TRBJ1-5; 7 positions match TRBD1. Germline V gene lookup returns CDR1 MNHEY and CDR2 SVGAGI. This CDR3 region has 13 residues. Trimming at V came to 10 bases and at J to 0 bases, leaving 3 bases not matched to a gene. DNA of the CDR3: TGTGCCACCGGGACAGTTAGCAATCAGCCCCAGCATTTT. It encodes CATGTVSNQPQHF.

Turning to this clone: This CDR3 is also generated by other DNA sequences in the sample. The rearrangement links TRBV28 to TRBJ1-1; D is unresolved. The CDR3 runs to 13 residues. Trimming took 3 bases from V and 1 from J, leaving 6 bases between them. Germline CDR1 reads MDHEN; CDR2 reads SYDVKM. CDR3 protein: CASSFSGNTEAFF. CDR3 sequence (DNA): TGTGCCAGCAGTTTTTCAGGGAACACTGAAGCTTTCTTT.

The J gene is TRBJ2-7, the V gene TRBV6-1, with TRBD1 matching 7 bases. V shed 4 bases, J shed 1 base, and the junction held 1 base outside the gene matches. Germline loops: CDR1 MNHNS, CDR2 SASEGT. CDR3 length equals 13 residues. The CDR3 nucleotides read TGTGCCAGCAGTGGACAGGGTTCCTACGAGCAGTACTTC. Translated: CASSGQGSYEQYF.

V usage is TRBV2 and J usage is TRBJ1-2, with D possibly being TRBD1 (6 bases). V was trimmed by 7 bases and J by 2 bases, leaving 14 bases between them. This CDR3 comprises 14 residues. The germline V gene has CDR1 SNHLY and CDR2 FYNNEI. The CDR3 protein is CASTPTGENYGYTF. The CDR3 DNA reads as TGTGCCAGCACTCCGACAGGTGAAAACTATGGCTACACCTTC.

Only one count was recorded for this clone. The J gene is TRBJ1-5, the V gene TRBV23-1; unclear D gene. TRBV23-1 carries the ORF label, with uncertain function. This CDR3 has 13 amino acids. V was trimmed by 4 bases and J by 4 bases, leaving 8 bases between them. The DNA of the CDR3 is TGCGCCAGCAGTCGTCCTAAAAATCAGCCCCAGCATTTT. It encodes CASSRPKNQPQHF.

The chain employs TRBV4-3 and TRBJ2-1; no clear D. Deletions cut 3 bases from V and 4 bases from J, with 10 bases between. Germline CDR1 LGHNA, CDR2 YSLEER. CDR3 size: 14 residues. CDR3 sequence (DNA): TGCGCCAGCAGCCACGCCCTACCGTACAATGAGCAGTTCTTC. Translation: CASSHALPYNEQFF.

CDR3 coding DNA: TGTGCCAGCAGTCCCCCCGGGTCCCGAAACACCATATATTTT. It encodes CASSPPGSRNTIYF. The chain couples TRBV28 to TRBJ1-3; D is unclear. This CDR3 is built from 14 residues. In germline, CDR1 is MDHEN, CDR2 SYDVKM. V shed 5 bases and J shed 5 bases, with 13 bases lying between them.

This chain joins TRBV10-3 and TRBJ2-7, with TRBD1 identical over 10 bases. With 6 bases clipped from V and 7 bases from J, the junction kept 9 bases outside the gene matches. Germline values: CDR1 ENHRY, CDR2 SYGVKD. The CDR3 loop spans 14 amino acids. CDR3 in amino acids: CAIRQGQGRWEQYF. The CDR3 region has the DNA TGTGCCATCAGGCAGGGACAGGGGCGGTGGGAGCAGTACTTC.

The rearrangement uses TRBV5-4 and TRBJ2-2; tentatively, D is TRBD2 (5 bases). V dropped 5 bases and J dropped 1 base, with 6 bases sitting between them. Germline V gene sequence: CDR1 SGHNT, CDR2 YYREEE (reference sequence). This CDR3 has 13 amino acids. The CDR3 DNA is TGTGCCAGCAGAGAGGGGAACACCGGGGAGCTGTTTTTT. Translated, it gives CASREGNTGELFF.

Turning to this clone: This specimen includes other DNA sequences encoding the same CDR3. CDR3 loop: CATSRGTGGTYNEQFF. CDR3 DNA sequence: TGTGCCACCAGCAGAGGGACAGGGGGGACCTACAATGAGCAGTTCTTC. The rearrangement uses TRBV15 and TRBJ2-1, with 10 bases identical to TRBD1. The CDR3 totals 16 residues. Germline CDR1 is LNHNV and CDR2 is YYDKDF (reference sequence). Trimming removed 1 base from V and 2 bases from J; junction bases left unmatched: 2.

This chain joins TRBV5-8 and TRBJ1-2, with 7 bases lining up with TRBD1. The CDR3 spans 15 residues. Germline V gene lookup returns CDR1 SGHTS and CDR2 YDEGEE. J lost 0 bases, V lost 4 bases, and 6 bases had no gene match. This CDR3 is CASSPGTVTNYGYTF. In nucleotides, the CDR3 is TGTGCCAGCAGCCCCGGGACAGTGACTAACTATGGCTACACCTTC.

The J gene is TRBJ2-2, the V gene TRBV6-5; 11 bases agree with TRBD1. The J segment lost 7 bases and the V segment lost 0 bases, leaving 4 bases of the junction unmatched. Germline V CDR1 and CDR2: MNHEY, SVGAGI. The CDR3 runs 16 residues. The CDR3 bases are TGTGCCAGCAGTTACTCCTGGACAGGGGGCCACGGGGAGCTGTTTTTT. Residues: CASSYSWTGGHGELFF.

This clone was found once. V and J are TRBV19 and TRBJ2-2, with TRBD1 matching 11 bases. CDR1 is LNHDA and CDR2 is SQIVND in the germline V gene (reference sequence). Trimming cost V 5 bases and J 7 bases; bases outside gene matches: 9. The CDR3 is 16 amino acids. The CDR3 is CASSASTGTGGGELFF. The CDR3, as DNA: TGTGCCAGTAGTGCTTCGACCGGGACAGGGGGCGGGGAGCTGTTTTTT.

This chain links TRBV27 with TRBJ1-5; D may be TRBD1 (6 bases). CDR3 size: 14 residues. Germline V CDR1 and CDR2: MNHEY, SMNVEV (reference sequence). Trimming removed 6 bases from V and 7 bases from J, with 16 bases in between. CDR3 amino acids: CASRFSGDGQPQHF. The CDR3 DNA is TGTGCCAGCAGGTTTTCAGGGGATGGCCAGCCCCAGCATTTT.

The V and J genes are TRBV6-5 and TRBJ2-5; D not certain. Germline CDR1 MNHEY, CDR2 SVGAGI. The CDR3 contains 13 residues. V was clipped by 5 bases and J by 5 bases, with 12 bases between them. This CDR3 reads CASSKLAWETQYF. In DNA form, the CDR3 reads TGTGCCAGCAGTAAGTTGGCCTGGGAGACCCAGTACTTC.

The chain recombines TRBV9 with TRBJ1-2, with no clear D. The CDR3 has 14 residues. The V and J ends lost 3 bases and 1 base respectively, with 10 bases between them. Germline V lookup: CDR1 SGDLS, CDR2 YYNGEE. The CDR3 reads CASSGGVINYGYTF. The CDR3 region has the DNA TGTGCCAGCAGCGGCGGGGTTATTAACTATGGCTACACCTTC.

This chain connects TRBV4-1 to TRBJ2-1; TRBD2 matches 8 bases. Germline loops: CDR1 MGHRA, CDR2 YSYEKL. V was pared by 1 base and J by 8 bases, with 16 bases of the junction left unmatched. This CDR3 spans 18 amino acids. CDR3 loop: CASSQGLAGRAVVDEQFF. DNA of the CDR3: TGCGCCAGCAGCCAAGGGCTGGCCGGGAGGGCCGTAGTCGATGAGCAGTTCTTC.

The V call is TRBV10-3, the J call TRBJ1-1, with TRBD1 identical over 7 bases. There are 14 residues in the CDR3. The germline V gene has CDR1 ENHRY and CDR2 SYGVKD. After removal of 2 bases from V and 6 bases from J, the junction contained 6 bases not matched to a gene. As DNA, the CDR3 is TGTGCCATCAGTGAGGACAAGGGGGCGGCTGAAGCTTTCTTT. Amino acid sequence: CAISEDKGAAEAFF.

The J gene is TRBJ2-1, the V gene TRBV6-5; 8 nucleotides line up with TRBD2. Per the germline V gene, CDR1 is MNHEY and CDR2 is SVGAGI. After removal of 5 bases from V and 4 bases from J, the junction contained 7 bases not matched to a gene. The CDR3 is 15 residues long. CDR3 coding DNA: TGTGCCAGCAGTCTTAGCGGGGCGGGGTACAATGAGCAGTTCTTC. It translates to CASSLSGAGYNEQFF.

The chain combines TRBV7-2 with TRBJ1-2, with TRBD1 as a possible D gene (6 bases). Trimming removed 1 base at V and 7 bases at J, with 16 bases between. Germline-derived CDR1 and CDR2 are SGHTA and FQGNSA. The CDR3 is made up of 15 amino acids. CDR3 in amino acids: CASSLDRVGRTGYTF. DNA for the CDR3: TGTGCCAGCAGCTTAGACAGGGTGGGTCGGACTGGCTACACCTTC. Full variable domain (missing parts from reference TRBV7-2 and TRBJ1-2): GAGVSQSPSNKVTEKGKDVELRCDPISGHTALYWYRQSLGQGLEFLIYFQGNSAPDKSGLPSDRFSAERTGGSVSTLTIQRTQQEDSAVYLCASSLDRVGRTGYTFGSGTRLTVV.